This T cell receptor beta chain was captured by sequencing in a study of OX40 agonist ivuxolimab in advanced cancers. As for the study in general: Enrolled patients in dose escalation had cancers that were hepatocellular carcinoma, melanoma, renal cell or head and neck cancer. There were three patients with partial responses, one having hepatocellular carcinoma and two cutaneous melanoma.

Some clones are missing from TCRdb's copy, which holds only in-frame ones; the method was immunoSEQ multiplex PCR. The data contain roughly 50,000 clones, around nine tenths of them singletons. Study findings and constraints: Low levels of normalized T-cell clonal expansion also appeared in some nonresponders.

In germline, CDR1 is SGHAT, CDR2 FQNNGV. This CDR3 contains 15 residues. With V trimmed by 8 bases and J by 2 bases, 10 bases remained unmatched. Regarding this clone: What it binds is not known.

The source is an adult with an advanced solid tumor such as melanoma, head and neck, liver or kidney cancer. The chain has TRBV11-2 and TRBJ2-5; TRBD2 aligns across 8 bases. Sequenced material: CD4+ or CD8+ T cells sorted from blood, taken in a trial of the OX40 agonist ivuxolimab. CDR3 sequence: CASRSSAGAQETQYF. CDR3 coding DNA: TGTGCCAGCCGCTCCTCAGCGGGGGCGCAAGAGACCCAGTACTTC.